One and the same sample provided the 19 T cell receptor beta chains below, sequenced in a study of cytomegalovirus exposure and HLA in healthy donors. This table comes from immunoSEQ multiplex PCR, and its TCRdb copy is limited to in-frame clones, with some not included. In the table there are some 290,000 clones, around 90% of which are singletons. The sequenced sample was PBMCs. These receptor sequences come from a man aged 25 to 40 in good health and CMV-seronegative.

The genes are TRBV5-6 and TRBJ2-3; D is uncertain. Germline CDR1 reads SGHDT; CDR2 reads YYEEEE. This CDR3 comprises 14 residues. Trimming cost V 0 bases and J 3 bases, with 8 bases left between them. The CDR3 DNA reads as TGTGCCAGCAGCTTGGCCTCTCGTACAGATACGCAGTATTTT. This codes for CASSLASRTDTQYF.

This chain joins TRBV9 and TRBJ1-6; perhaps TRBD1 as D (6 bases). Trimming cost V 1 base and J 10 bases, with 12 bases left between them. The CDR3 totals 14 residues. CDR1 is SGDLS and CDR2 is YYNGEE in the germline V gene. CDR3 nucleotide sequence: TGTGCCAGCAGCGTATCAGGGGACGGATCACCCCTCCACTTT. Protein product: CASSVSGDGSPLHF.

The chain is built from TRBV19 and TRBJ1-5, with D perhaps TRBD1 (6 bases). The ends were cut back, 3 bases at V and 4 bases at J, with 10 bases in the middle. Germline V CDR1 and CDR2: LNHDA, SQIVND (reference sequence). The CDR3 sequence is 14 residues long. In DNA form, the CDR3 reads TGTGCCAGTAGTATGGTACAGGGAAATCAGCCCCAGCATTTT. It is translated as CASSMVQGNQPQHF.

V and J are TRBV4-1 and TRBJ1-1; D is uncertain. CDR1 is MGHRA and CDR2 is YSYEKL in the germline V gene. Trimming shortened V by 5 bases and J by 5 bases, and 12 bases separated the two germline ends. CDR3 length equals 13 residues. This CDR3 reads CASSSGVGTEAFF. The DNA for the CDR3 is TGCGCCAGCAGCTCCGGGGTTGGAACTGAAGCTTTCTTT.

The chain recombines TRBV28 with TRBJ2-1; no firm D call. CDR1 is MDHEN, CDR2 SYDVKM, per germline. V was cut by 8 bases and J by 2 bases, with 10 bases left in between. The CDR3 covers 13 residues. The CDR3 sequence is CASAPRAYNEQFF. For the CDR3, the DNA is TGTGCCAGCGCCCCCCGAGCCTACAATGAGCAGTTCTTC.

CDR3: CASSLGLAGGRADTQYF. The CDR3 region has the DNA TGTGCCAGCAGCTTAGGACTAGCGGGGGGCCGGGCAGATACGCAGTATTTT. The chain employs TRBV11-2 and TRBJ2-3; TRBD2 matches 13 bases. After removal of 1 base from V and 4 bases from J, the junction contained 5 bases not matched to a gene. This CDR3 has 17 amino acids. CDR1 SGHAT and CDR2 FQNNGV come from the germline V gene.

The CDR3 loop is CASSRTNRIQETQYF. The CDR3 DNA sequence: TGTGCCAGCAGCCGGACTAACCGGATACAAGAGACCCAGTACTTC. The chain has TRBV11-2 and TRBJ2-5; tentative D call: TRBD2 (6 bases). The CDR3 length is 15 residues. With 5 bases removed from V and 2 bases from J, the gap between germline ends came to 15 bases. CDR1 and CDR2 from the germline V gene are SGHAT and FQNNGV.

The genes are TRBV6-5 and TRBJ2-7; the match to TRBD2 covers 9 bases. J gave up 0 bases and V 4 bases, and 4 bases lay outside the gene matches. Germline V lookup: CDR1 MNHEY, CDR2 SVGAGI. This CDR3 has 15 amino acids. The CDR3: CASSLAGESSYEQYF. The CDR3 DNA reads TGTGCCAGCAGTTTAGCGGGGGAGAGCTCCTACGAGCAGTACTTC.

The chain couples TRBV5-1 to TRBJ2-6; 8 bases match TRBD1. The CDR3 length is 16 residues. V shed 8 bases and J 2 bases; nucleotides not matched to a gene: 9. CDR1 is SGHRS, CDR2 YFSETQ, per germline. In nucleotides, the CDR3 is TGCGCCAGTAACAGGGGGTCGACAGCTGGGGCCAACGTCCTGACTTTC. This codes for CASNRGSTAGANVLTF.

V is TRBV12-5 and J is TRBJ1-1; D might be TRBD1 (5 bases). The germline CDR1 and CDR2 sequences are LGHNT and FRNRAP. The CDR3 length is 12 residues. Trimming stripped 1 base from V and 6 bases from J, with 6 bases between. The CDR3 spells CASGLGGAEAFF. The DNA for the CDR3 is TGTGCTAGTGGTTTGGGGGGGGCTGAAGCTTTCTTT. Drawing the rest from reference TRBV12-5 and TRBJ1-1, the complete variable domain is DARVTQTPRHKVTEMGQEVTMRCQPILGHNTVFWYRQTMMQGLELLAYFRNRAPLDDSGMPKDRFSAEMPDATLATLKIQPSEPRDSAVYFCASGLGGAEAFFGQGTRLTVV.

The chain uses TRBV2 and TRBJ1-2, with D perhaps TRBD1 (6 bases). The V end was cut by 5 bases, the J end by 0 bases, with 13 bases between. The CDR3 has 15 amino acids. Germline CDR1 reads SNHLY; CDR2 reads FYNNEI. CDR3 in amino acids: CASSLFRTANYGYTF. The CDR3 DNA reads as TGTGCCAGCAGTTTATTTAGGACAGCTAACTATGGCTACACCTTC.

The table lists this clone with a count of one. This chain joins TRBV6-6 and TRBJ1-4, with a tentative D call TRBD1 (5 bases). V was shortened by 8 bases and J by 3 bases, with 13 bases between the two germline ends. Germline V CDR1 and CDR2: MNHNY, SVGAGI (reference sequence). This CDR3 spans 14 amino acids. This CDR3 is CASGSGGSNEKLFF. The CDR3 DNA reads TGTGCCAGCGGCTCGGGGGGTTCTAATGAAAAACTGTTTTTT.

This clone was seen a single time. J is TRBJ2-7 and V is TRBV13; 10 nucleotides line up with TRBD1. Germline CDR1 reads PRHDT; CDR2 reads FYEKMQ (reference sequence). CDR3 size: 14 residues. V trimming: 5 bases; J trimming: 5 bases; junction bases outside the gene matches: 6. The CDR3 sequence: CASSAGTGVDEQYF. The CDR3 DNA is TGTGCCAGCAGCGCCGGGACAGGGGTCGACGAGCAGTACTTC.

The chain couples TRBV5-1 to TRBJ1-2, with D tentatively TRBD1 (5 bases). CDR3 length: 12 amino acids. Trimming shortened V by 4 bases and J by 4 bases, and 8 bases separated the two germline ends. Germline CDR1 is SGHRS and CDR2 is YFSETQ. The CDR3 loop is CASSPGSYGYTF. The CDR3 region has the DNA TGCGCCAGCAGCCCAGGGTCCTATGGCTACACCTTC. Variable domain in full (rest from reference TRBV5-1 and TRBJ1-2): KAGVTQTPRYLIKTRGQQVTLSCSPISGHRSVSWYQQTPGQGLQFLFEYFSETQRNKGNFPGRFSGRQFSNSRSEMNVSTLELGDSALYLCASSPGSYGYTFGSGTRLTVV.

The gene calls are TRBV6-6 and TRBJ1-1; 8 positions agree with TRBD1. Germline V gene data show CDR1 as MNHNY and CDR2 as SVGAGI (reference sequence). With V trimmed by 6 bases and J by 4 bases, 4 bases remained unmatched. The CDR3 consists of 13 residues. The DNA for the CDR3 is TGTGCCAGCAGAAAGGACAGGGTCACTGAAGCTTTCTTT. Translated: CASRKDRVTEAFF.

J is TRBJ2-5 and V is TRBV13; possible D gene TRBD2, 7 bases. The germline V gene has CDR1 PRHDT and CDR2 FYEKMQ (reference sequence). The CDR3 has 15 residues. V lost 1 base and J 7 bases, leaving 16 bases between the germline ends. Here the CDR3 DNA reads TGTGCCAGCAGCTTAGCGGGGGGCTTCTCGGGGACCCAGTACTTC. It is translated as CASSLAGGFSGTQYF.

This chain links TRBV19 with TRBJ1-6; 10 positions match TRBD1. The V and J ends lost 0 bases and 10 bases, in that order; junction bases with no gene match: 9. The CDR3 extends over 17 amino acids. Germline CDR1 LNHDA, CDR2 SQIVND (reference sequence). CDR3 protein: CASSIDVGTGVGSPLHF. CDR3 sequence (DNA): TGTGCCAGTAGTATAGATGTTGGGACAGGGGTCGGATCACCCCTCCACTTT.

The chain has TRBV18 and TRBJ2-3; 9 bases are shared with TRBD1. The CDR3 is 16 residues long. Germline CDR1 KGHSH, CDR2 LQKENI. The V segment lost 3 bases and the J segment 1 base; nucleotides outside the gene matches: 5. The CDR3 DNA sequence: TGTGCCAGCTCACCCCTCTGGACAGGGGGCACAGATACGCAGTATTTT. This translates into CASSPLWTGGTDTQYF.

The chain is built from TRBV18 and TRBJ1-5, with TRBD1 identical over 7 bases. This CDR3 comprises 15 residues. Germline CDR1 and CDR2: KGHSH and LQKENI. The J segment lost 3 bases and the V segment lost 3 bases, leaving 5 bases of the junction unmatched. This chain's CDR3 is CASSPGGQHNQPQHF. CDR3 DNA: TGTGCCAGCTCACCCGGGGGACAGCACAATCAGCCCCAGCATTTT.